This record looks at one T cell receptor beta chain sequence and its context. Antigen specificity is unknown. The entry originates in a study of beta chain features in type 1 diabetes. Findings and caveats of the study: It was among patients, rather than healthy donors, that naive, central memory and Treg TCRB repertoires appeared more similar.

The whole isolated RNA underwent reverse transcription, so sequencing captured expressed TCRB transcripts. Measured with immunoSEQ multiplex PCR; TCRdb has only the in-frame clones, and not every one. Found here are roughly 12,000 clones, 45% to 50% of them singletons; the top ten hold approximately 0.89%. The CDR3 runs to 14 residues. The V and J ends lost 5 bases and 8 bases, in that order; junction bases with no gene match: 9. Germline CDR1 is SGHRS and CDR2 is YFSETQ. The chain uses TRBV5-1 and TRBJ2-1; 8 bases are shared with TRBD2. The sequenced material came from stem cell memory CD4+ T cells from blood. The sequence was collected from a man between 18 and 29 years old in good health. The CDR3 DNA is TGCGCCAGCAGACCTCTAGCGGGTACCCATGAGCAGTTCTTC. This translates into CASRPLAGTHEQFF.